What follows are 7 T cell receptor beta chains derived from one specimen sequenced in a study of blood T cell repertoires in COVID-19. Libraries were prepared by immunoSEQ multiplex PCR; TCRdb keeps only in-frame clonotypes and omits some of them. The repertoire has under 150,000 clones, about 85% of them found once; the top ten carry about 3%. The specimen sequenced was peripheral blood. Receptors originate from a man aged 35 to 55 with acute or convalescent COVID-19.

The chain employs TRBV13 and TRBJ2-1; 10 bases align to TRBD1. The CDR3 length is 14 residues. V lost 5 bases, J lost 9 bases, and 7 bases stayed unmatched. From germline, CDR1 is PRHDT and CDR2 FYEKMQ (reference sequence). In nucleotides, the CDR3 is TGTGCCAGCAGCGGTCGGACAGGGGGAGGTGAGCAGTTCTTC. Its protein is CASSGRTGGGEQFF.

This clone was seen only a few times. This chain uses TRBV7-9 with TRBJ2-7; 9 nucleotides align to TRBD1. V trimming: 3 bases; J trimming: 0 bases; junction bases outside the gene matches: 6. The CDR3 consists of 16 residues. Germline values: CDR1 SEHNR, CDR2 FQNEAQ (reference sequence). The DNA for the CDR3 is TGTGCCAGCAGCTTCTTTGGGACAGGGTCCTCCTACGAGCAGTACTTC. It is translated as CASSFFGTGSSYEQYF.

The rearrangement links TRBV5-8 to TRBJ2-7, with a possible D match to TRBD2 (5 bases). The CDR3 contains 15 residues. V lost 4 bases and J lost 2, with 16 bases in between. Germline V gene sequence: CDR1 SGHTS, CDR2 YDEGEE. This chain's CDR3 is CASSPDGETTYEQYF. CDR3 nucleotide sequence: TGTGCCAGCAGCCCGGACGGTGAGACTACCTACGAGCAGTACTTC.

The chain links TRBV9 to TRBJ2-7, with TRBD1 as a possible D gene (5 bases). Germline CDR1 and CDR2: SGDLS and YYNGEE. The germline V and J ends were trimmed by 0 bases and 4 bases, with 11 bases remaining between them. The CDR3 is 14 residues long. CDR3 loop: CASSVDQGSYEQYF. CDR3 bases: TGTGCCAGCAGCGTAGACCAGGGTTCTTACGAGCAGTACTTC.

The DNA for the CDR3 is TGTGCCAGCAGTCCGGTGGCGGCGACGTCCTACGAGCAGTACTTC. Its translation is CASSPVAATSYEQYF. The V and J genes are TRBV6-1 and TRBJ2-7; D gene uncertain. With 5 bases removed from V and 1 base from J, the gap between germline ends came to 15 bases. The germline V gene encodes CDR1 MNHNS and CDR2 SASEGT. The CDR3 has 15 amino acids.

This chain links TRBV6-5 with TRBJ2-7, with 9 bases matching TRBD1. CDR3 length: 13 amino acids. V lost 7 bases, J lost 6 bases, and 7 bases stayed unmatched. The germline V gene encodes CDR1 MNHEY and CDR2 SVGAGI. The CDR3 region is CASTGTGLSEQYF. Written as DNA, the CDR3 is TGTGCCAGCACCGGGACAGGGTTAAGCGAGCAGTACTTC.

The V call is TRBV27, the J call TRBJ1-2; TRBD1 agrees at 9 bases. This CDR3 is 18 amino acids long. Germline V CDR1 and CDR2: MNHEY, SMNVEV (reference sequence). V lost 2 bases, J lost 1 base, and 11 bases stayed unmatched. CDR3 bases: TGTGCCAGCAGTTTAAGGGACAGGGTCCTCCCCGTTAACTATGGCTACACCTTC. This codes for CASSLRDRVLPVNYGYTF.